Below are 27 T cell receptor beta chains sequenced from a single sample in a study of T cell changes during pregnancy in multiple sclerosis. Using immunoSEQ multiplex PCR, the repertoire was profiled, and TCRdb retains in-frame clones only, with some absent. The data contain tens of thousands of clones, 95% to 97% of them singletons. The source material was peripheral blood, sampled in the second trimester of pregnancy. These receptors came from a female donor with multiple sclerosis, enrolled in a pregnancy study.

The rearrangement links TRBV5-8 to TRBJ1-5; D remains unclear. V lost 2 bases and J 2 bases, leaving 11 bases between the germline ends. Germline V gene data show CDR1 as SGHTS and CDR2 as YDEGEE. CDR3 length: 15 residues. The CDR3 DNA is TGTGCCAGCAGCTTTACATTTTTGGGCAATCAGCCCCAGCATTTT. Translating gives CASSFTFLGNQPQHF. Based on the CDR3 plus reference TRBV5-8 and TRBJ1-5, the full variable domain is EAGVTQSPTHLIKTRGQQATLRCSPISGHTSVYWYQQALGLGLQFLLWYDEGEERNRGNFPPRFSGRQFPNYSSELNVNALELEDSALYLCASSFTFLGNQPQHFGDGTRLSIL.

This clone was detected once. The chain links TRBV6-1 to TRBJ1-5; 7 positions match TRBD1. The CDR3 loop spans 17 amino acids. The V segment lost 2 bases and the J segment 0 bases; nucleotides outside the gene matches: 7. Germline V gives CDR1 MNHNS, CDR2 SASEGT. This chain's CDR3 is CASSEKRGTDSNQPQHF. Here the CDR3 DNA reads TGTGCCAGCAGTGAAAAACGCGGGACAGATAGCAATCAGCCCCAGCATTTT.

This clone has just one count. The V call is TRBV28, the J call TRBJ1-2; D may be TRBD1 (6 bases). This CDR3 comprises 13 residues. The germline V gene has CDR1 MDHEN and CDR2 SYDVKM. Trimming removed 6 bases at V and 4 bases at J, with 12 bases between. This CDR3 reads CASRPQGRYGYTF. CDR3 coding DNA: TGTGCCAGCAGGCCACAGGGCCGCTATGGCTACACCTTC.

The chain couples TRBV18 to TRBJ2-3; D is uncertain. V lost 1 base to trimming and J lost 0 bases, with 5 bases between them. The CDR3 covers 14 residues. CDR1 is KGHSH and CDR2 is LQKENI in the germline V gene. The CDR3, as DNA: TGTGCCAGCTCACCACTTCCTAGCACAGATACGCAGTATTTT. Translating gives CASSPLPSTDTQYF.

The genes are TRBV27 and TRBJ1-2; tentatively, D is TRBD1 (5 bases). Per the germline V gene, CDR1 is MNHEY and CDR2 is SMNVEV (reference sequence). The CDR3 is made up of 13 amino acids. V dropped 6 bases and J dropped 7 bases, with 15 bases sitting between them. Written as DNA, the CDR3 is TGTGCCAGCAGCCTTCGAGGAGGGACTGGCTACACCTTC. Protein sequence: CASSLRGGTGYTF.

This sequence joins TRBV5-4 and TRBJ2-7; a weak D match, TRBD2 (6 bases). This CDR3 has 15 residues. The V gene lost 4 bases and the J gene lost 1 base, with 15 bases spanning the gap. Per the germline V gene, CDR1 is SGHNT and CDR2 is YYREEE (reference sequence). The CDR3: CASSLEGYRSYEQYF. As DNA, the CDR3 is TGTGCCAGCAGCCTGGAGGGGTATCGGTCCTACGAGCAGTACTTC.

The chain carries TRBV27 and TRBJ1-2; 7 bases line up with TRBD1. The V segment lost 0 bases and the J segment 5 bases; nucleotides outside the gene matches: 9. Germline V CDR1 and CDR2: MNHEY, SMNVEV (reference sequence). The CDR3 sequence is 16 residues long. CDR3 region: CASSLSHRGHGYGYTF. The CDR3 DNA is TGTGCCAGCAGTTTATCGCACAGGGGCCACGGTTATGGCTACACCTTC.

The chain employs TRBV29-1 and TRBJ2-5; D ambiguous. Per the germline V gene, CDR1 is SQVTM and CDR2 is ANQGSEA. Deletions cut 4 bases from V and 0 bases from J, with 6 bases between. The CDR3 loop spans 12 amino acids. The CDR3 nucleotides are TGCAGCGTTGGCGGAGACCAAGAGACCCAGTACTTC. It is translated as CSVGGDQETQYF.

CDR3 DNA sequence: TGTGCCAGCAGCCAAGTGGGGGGATCTGGAAACACCATATATTTT. Translating it yields CASSQVGGSGNTIYF. The genes are TRBV4-2 and TRBJ1-3; possibly TRBD1 for D (5 bases). There are 15 residues in the CDR3. V lost 1 base, J lost 1 base, and 8 bases lay in between. Germline loops: CDR1 LGHNA, CDR2 YNFKEQ.

The rearrangement uses TRBV7-8 and TRBJ2-1; 11 bases are shared with TRBD2. From germline, CDR1 is SGHVS and CDR2 FQNEAQ. This CDR3 has 16 amino acids. Trimming at V came to 5 bases and at J to 8 bases, leaving 11 bases not matched to a gene. The CDR3 is CASSPDLAGGGYEQFF. The CDR3, as DNA: TGTGCCAGCAGCCCAGACCTAGCGGGGGGAGGCTATGAGCAGTTCTTC.

The V and J genes are TRBV5-1 and TRBJ2-1; 15 nucleotides match TRBD2. The germline gives CDR1 SGHRS, CDR2 YFSETQ. The CDR3 has 19 amino acids. After removal of 4 bases from V and 1 base from J, the junction contained 9 bases not matched to a gene. In DNA, the CDR3 is TGCGCCAGCAGCCATGGACTAGCGGGGGGGCCCACTTCCTACAATGAGCAGTTCTTC. Residues: CASSHGLAGGPTSYNEQFF.

The chain has TRBV6-4 and TRBJ1-5; 9 bases agree with TRBD1. This CDR3 is 19 amino acids long. Trimming at V came to 7 bases and at J to 0 bases, leaving 16 bases not matched to a gene. CDR1 and CDR2 from the germline V gene are MRHNA and SNTAGT. The CDR3 protein is CASISPGQGTGFSNQPQHF. As DNA, the CDR3 is TGTGCCAGCATTTCCCCGGGACAGGGAACAGGATTTAGCAATCAGCCCCAGCATTTT.

This clone was seen a single time. The V and J genes are TRBV5-1 and TRBJ1-2; D call uncertain. Looked up from germline, CDR1 is SGHRS and CDR2 is YFSETQ. The germline V and J ends were trimmed by 0 bases and 5 bases, with 8 bases remaining between them. This CDR3 has 13 amino acids. The CDR3 region has the DNA TGCGCCAGCAGCTTGGAATCTCCGTATGGCTACACCTTC. It translates to CASSLESPYGYTF.

This chain joins TRBV14 and TRBJ2-7; 9 nucleotides match TRBD2. The CDR3 contains 16 residues. Trimming removed 1 base from V and 0 bases from J; junction bases left unmatched: 4. CDR1 and CDR2 from the germline V gene are SGHDN and FVKESK. Here the CDR3 reads CASSQALSGGSYEQYF. CDR3 coding DNA: TGTGCCAGCAGCCAAGCCCTTAGCGGGGGCTCCTACGAGCAGTACTTC.

The chain couples TRBV10-3 to TRBJ2-7, with D perhaps TRBD1 (5 bases). From germline, CDR1 is ENHRY and CDR2 SYGVKD. The germline V and J ends were trimmed by 3 bases and 7 bases, with 10 bases remaining between them. The CDR3 is made up of 12 amino acids. The DNA of the CDR3 is TGTGCCATCAGTGACGTGGGGCAGGAGCAGTACTTC. Translated, it gives CAISDVGQEQYF.

V is TRBV6-6 and J is TRBJ2-7, with D possibly matching TRBD1 (5 bases). The V end lost 5 bases, the J end lost 6 bases, and 11 bases lay between the germline ends. Looked up from germline, CDR1 is MNHNY and CDR2 is SVGAGI (reference sequence). The CDR3 has 12 amino acids. CDR3 loop: CASSLGAFEQYF. CDR3 nucleotides: TGTGCCAGCAGTCTTGGGGCATTCGAGCAGTACTTC.

The sample holds one count of this clone. This CDR3 is CASNPGNTEAFF. The DNA for the CDR3 is TGTGCCAGCAACCCGGGAAACACTGAAGCTTTCTTT. The V gene is TRBV2, the J gene TRBJ1-1; no clear D gene. The V end lost 7 bases, the J end lost 2 bases, and 8 bases lay between the germline ends. The germline V gene has CDR1 SNHLY and CDR2 FYNNEI. The CDR3 is 12 amino acids.

This clone was recorded once. The chain recombines TRBV10-1 with TRBJ2-1; 8 positions match TRBD1. V gave up 3 bases and J gave up 7 bases; unmatched junction bases: 5. The CDR3 consists of 14 residues. Germline values: CDR1 WNHNN, CDR2 SYGVQD (reference sequence). The CDR3, as DNA: TGCGCCAGCAGTGACCGGGACAGGATTAATGAGCAGTTCTTC. This gives the protein CASSDRDRINEQFF.

Here the CDR3 DNA reads TGCAGCGTTGAAGAGGGGACAGCTACCGGAAACACCATATATTTT. Its translation: CSVEEGTATGNTIYF. The chain combines TRBV29-1 with TRBJ1-3, with 7 nucleotides matching TRBD1. Germline values: CDR1 SQVTM, CDR2 ANQGSEA. The V and J ends lost 0 bases and 4 bases, in that order; junction bases with no gene match: 6. The CDR3 sequence is 15 residues long.

The chain carries TRBV4-3 and TRBJ2-5; the match to TRBD2 covers 7 bases. CDR3 size: 16 residues. Trimming at V came to 0 bases and at J to 5 bases, leaving 9 bases not matched to a gene. Germline loops: CDR1 LGHNA, CDR2 YSLEER. The CDR3 sequence: CASSQEERGPRETQYF. The CDR3 DNA is TGCGCCAGCAGCCAAGAGGAGCGGGGCCCCAGGGAGACCCAGTACTTC.

This chain uses TRBV6-5 with TRBJ2-7; 12 bases align to TRBD1. CDR1 and CDR2 from the germline V gene are MNHEY and SVGAGI. V was pared by 8 bases and J by 5 bases, with 1 base of the junction left unmatched. This CDR3 has 12 residues. The CDR3 nucleotides are TGTGCCAGCCGGGACAGGGGGCACGAGCAGTACTTC. Protein: CASRDRGHEQYF.

The chain combines TRBV7-9 with TRBJ2-7; weak D call: TRBD1 (5 bases). The V end was cut by 8 bases, the J end by 5 bases, with 13 bases between. The length of the CDR3 is 12 residues. CDR1 and CDR2 (germline): SEHNR, FQNEAQ (reference sequence). CDR3 nucleotides: TGTGCCAGCGCATCAGGGTCCGACGAGCAGTACTTC. Its translation: CASASGSDEQYF.

This sequence joins TRBV29-1 and TRBJ2-5; no reliable D call. V lost 3 bases, J lost 4 bases, and 6 bases lay in between. The CDR3 has 11 residues. Germline V CDR1 and CDR2: SQVTM, ANQGSEA. CDR3 bases: TGCAGCGTTGAGTTCCTAGAGACCCAGTACTTC. Its translation: CSVEFLETQYF.

The V and J genes are TRBV6-1 and TRBJ2-3; the match to TRBD2 covers 12 bases. The CDR3 covers 19 residues. The V and J ends lost 3 bases and 3 bases, in that order; junction bases with no gene match: 13. Germline V gives CDR1 MNHNS, CDR2 SASEGT. This chain's CDR3 is CASSDAPSGGAFLTDTQYF. The CDR3 region has the DNA TGTGCCAGCAGTGACGCGCCTAGCGGGGGGGCCTTCTTGACAGATACGCAGTATTTT.

The chain couples TRBV7-3 to TRBJ2-2, with 9 bases identical to TRBD2. This CDR3 is 16 amino acids long. V lost 4 bases and J lost 0; bases outside the gene matches: 3. Looked up from germline, CDR1 is SGHTA and CDR2 is FQGTGA. The CDR3 sequence: CASSSSGTTNTGELFF. CDR3 DNA: TGTGCCAGCAGCTCTAGCGGGACCACGAACACCGGGGAGCTGTTTTTT.

The genes are TRBV29-1 and TRBJ1-2; TRBD1 aligns across 9 bases. This CDR3 spans 12 amino acids. Trimming cost V 7 bases and J 11 bases; bases outside gene matches: 11. Germline loops: CDR1 SQVTM, CDR2 ANQGSEA. The DNA of the CDR3 is TGCAGCGCCGCACAGGGGGCATTAGAGTACACCTTC. It yields the protein CSAAQGALEYTF.

The V gene is TRBV27, the J gene TRBJ2-7; TRBD1 is a possible D gene (6 bases). CDR3 length: 15 residues. From germline, CDR1 is MNHEY and CDR2 SMNVEV (reference sequence). The germline V and J ends were trimmed by 0 bases and 4 bases, with 13 bases remaining between them. Here the CDR3 DNA reads TGTGCCAGCAGTTTATCGGGGGCAGGGTCTTACGAGCAGTACTTC. As protein: CASSLSGAGSYEQYF.